At least ten counts were recorded for the clone carrying this T cell receptor beta chain. TCRdb processed the 5' RACE reads anew with MiXCR; each CDR3 protein has one entry. The table lists about 120,000 distinct CDR3 sequences, about 3.4% of them singletons, with 1.3% in the top ten. This record belongs to a study of neurological immune-mediated disorders. After removal of 4 bases from V and 9 bases from J, the junction contained 14 bases not matched to a gene. The CDR3 has 16 residues. The germline gives CDR1 MGHDK, CDR2 SYGVNS. J is TRBJ1-3 and V is TRBV25-1; 8 bases fit TRBD1. The TCR was taken from a woman aged 25-40 years with multiple sclerosis. Specimen: PBMCs. The CDR3 coding sequence is TGTGCCAGCAGTGCCACCGGGACAGGCACCCCAGGCACCATATATTTT. This sequence encodes CASSATGTGTPGTIYF.